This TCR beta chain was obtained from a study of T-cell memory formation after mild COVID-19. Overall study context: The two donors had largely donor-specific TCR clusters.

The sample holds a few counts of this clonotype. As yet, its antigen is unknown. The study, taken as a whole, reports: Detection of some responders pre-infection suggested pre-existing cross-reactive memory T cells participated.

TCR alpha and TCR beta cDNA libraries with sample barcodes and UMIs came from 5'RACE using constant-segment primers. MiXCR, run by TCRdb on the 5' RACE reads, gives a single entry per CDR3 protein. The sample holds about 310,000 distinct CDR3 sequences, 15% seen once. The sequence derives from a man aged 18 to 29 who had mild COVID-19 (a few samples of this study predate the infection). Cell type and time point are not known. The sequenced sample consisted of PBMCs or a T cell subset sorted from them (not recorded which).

The chain's CDR3 is CASSQTGRVGELFF. CDR3 DNA: TGTGCCAGCAGCCAGACAGGGAGGGTCGGGGAGCTGTTTTTT. This sequence joins TRBV11-2 and TRBJ2-2; D tentatively fits TRBD1 or TRBD2 (7 bases each). The CDR3 runs to 14 residues. Germline V gene data show CDR1 as SGHAT and CDR2 as FQNNGV. With 5 bases removed from V and 7 bases from J, the gap between germline ends came to 14 bases.